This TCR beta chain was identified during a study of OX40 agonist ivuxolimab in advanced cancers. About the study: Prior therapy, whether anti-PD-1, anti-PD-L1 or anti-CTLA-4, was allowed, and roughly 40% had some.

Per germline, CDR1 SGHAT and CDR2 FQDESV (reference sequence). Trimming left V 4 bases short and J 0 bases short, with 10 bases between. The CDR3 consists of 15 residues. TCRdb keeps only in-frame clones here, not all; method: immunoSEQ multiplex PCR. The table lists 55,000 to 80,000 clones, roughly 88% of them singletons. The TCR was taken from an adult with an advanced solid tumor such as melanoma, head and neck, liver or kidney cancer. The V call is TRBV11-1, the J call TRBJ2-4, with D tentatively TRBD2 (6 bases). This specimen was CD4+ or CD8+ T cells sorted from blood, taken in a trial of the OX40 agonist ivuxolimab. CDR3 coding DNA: TGTGCCAGCAGCTCAGGTAGCGGAGCCAAAAACATTCAGTACTTC. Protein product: CASSSGSGAKNIQYF. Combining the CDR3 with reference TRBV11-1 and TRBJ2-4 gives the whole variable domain EAEVAQSPRYKITEKSQAVAFWCDPISGHATLYWYRQILGQGPELLVQFQDESVVDDSQLPKDRFSAERLKGVDSTLKIQPAELGDSAMYLCASSSGSGAKNIQYFGAGTRLSVL.